This T cell receptor (beta chain) was sequenced during a study of blood T cell repertoires in COVID-19. Looking at the study overall: Spain, Italy and the United States supplied samples that represented acute and convalescent COVID-19. The cDNA or gDNA used as material had been derived from T cells, B-cell-depleted T cells, or PBMCs.

The junction had 17 bases not matched to a gene; V was cut back by 0 bases and J by 2 bases. In germline, CDR1 is SGHRS, CDR2 YFSETQ. There are 19 residues in the CDR3. Original processing notes: Using reference gene primer amplification, nucleated cell counts were estimated. Profiled with immunoSEQ multiplex PCR; TCRdb holds only in-frame clones, not every one. V, J and clone size are those of that table, while D and trimming were read from the DNA. The table includes approximately 50,000 clones, roughly nine tenths detected once. The V gene is TRBV5-1, the J gene TRBJ2-7; TRBD1 aligns across 7 bases. The receptor was derived from a human donor in a cohort sampled during active COVID-19. The specimen sequenced was peripheral blood. CDR3 bases: TGCGCCAGCAGCTTGGGAAGGGGGCAGACAACAATGCCAACCTACGAGCAGTACTTC. Translated, it gives CASSLGRGQTTMPTYEQYF.